The 4 T cell receptor beta chains below all came from one sample that was sequenced in a study of control samples from healthy donors and cancer patients. Clones were read by immunoSEQ multiplex PCR, and TCRdb kept only the in-frame ones, dropping some. The sample shows more than 90,000 clones, about 89% of them seen only once. Sequencing was carried out using blood. All receptors derive from a man under 40 in good health.

The gene calls are TRBV7-9 and TRBJ2-1; 9 nucleotides agree with TRBD2. The CDR3 has 17 residues. Germline CDR1 SEHNR, CDR2 FQNEAQ (reference sequence). V trimming: 4 bases; J trimming: 4 bases; junction bases outside the gene matches: 11. CDR3 in DNA: TGTGCCAGCAGCTCCGGGCGGGAGGGCCCAAGGTACAATGAGCAGTTCTTC. This encodes CASSSGREGPRYNEQFF. Full variable domain (rest looked up from reference TRBV7-9 and TRBJ2-1): DTGVSQNPRHKITKRGQNVTFRCDPISEHNRLYWYRQTLGQGPEFLTYFQNEAQLEKSRLLSDRFSAERPKGSFSTLEIQRTEQGDSAMYLCASSSGREGPRYNEQFFGPGTRLTVL.

DNA of the CDR3: TGTGCCAGCAGGAGAGATAATAGCAATCAGCCCCAGCATTTT. As protein: CASRRDNSNQPQHF. This sequence joins TRBV6-5 and TRBJ1-5; D remains unclear. Germline assignment: CDR1 MNHEY and CDR2 SVGAGI. The CDR3 is 14 residues long. Trimming removed 6 bases from V and 0 bases from J, with 9 bases in between.

This clone was detected once. This chain connects TRBV4-1 to TRBJ2-1, with D perhaps matching TRBD1 (6 bases). Trimming removed 1 base at V and 0 bases at J, with 10 bases between. The CDR3 has 16 amino acids. Germline V gene lookup returns CDR1 MGHRA and CDR2 YSYEKL. This CDR3 is CASSQGSGVSYNEQFF. DNA of the CDR3: TGCGCCAGCAGCCAAGGTTCAGGGGTCTCCTACAATGAGCAGTTCTTC.

The gene calls are TRBV7-2 and TRBJ2-7, with D maybe TRBD1 (6 bases). Germline V gives CDR1 SGHTA, CDR2 FQGNSA. V gave up 3 bases and J gave up 5 bases, with 17 bases separating them. The length of the CDR3 is 15 residues. The DNA for the CDR3 is TGTGCCAGCAGCTTGCAGCAGGGGAGATATGACGAGCAGTACTTC. The encoded protein is CASSLQQGRYDEQYF.